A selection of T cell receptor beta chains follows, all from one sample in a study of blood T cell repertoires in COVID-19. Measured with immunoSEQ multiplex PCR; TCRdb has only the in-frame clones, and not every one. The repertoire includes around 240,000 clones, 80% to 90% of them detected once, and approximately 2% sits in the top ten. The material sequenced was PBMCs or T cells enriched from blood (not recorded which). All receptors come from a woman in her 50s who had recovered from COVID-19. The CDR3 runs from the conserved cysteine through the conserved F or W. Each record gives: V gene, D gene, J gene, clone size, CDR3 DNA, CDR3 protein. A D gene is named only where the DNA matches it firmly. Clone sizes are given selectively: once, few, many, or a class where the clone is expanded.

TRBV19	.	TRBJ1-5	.	TGTGCCAGTAGTATAGATCCGGATCAGCCCCAGCATTTT	CASSIDPDQPQHF
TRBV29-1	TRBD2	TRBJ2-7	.	TGCAGCGTTGGCAGCGGGATCTCCTACGAGCAGTACTTC	CSVGSGISYEQYF
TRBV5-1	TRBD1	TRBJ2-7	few	TGCGCCAGCAGCCCTAGGACAGGAGCCTACGAGCAGTACTTC	CASSPRTGAYEQYF
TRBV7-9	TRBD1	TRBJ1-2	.	TGTGCCAGCAGCCTCCAGACAGGGGGTGACACCTTC	CASSLQTGGDTF
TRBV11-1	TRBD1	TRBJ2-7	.	TGTGCCAGCAGCCCCCGAGTGACAGGGGTTGGCGAGCAGTACTTC	CASSPRVTGVGEQYF
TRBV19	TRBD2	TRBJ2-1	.	TGTGCCAGTAGTACCCACCAAGCGGGACGCTATGAGCAGTTCTTC	CASSTHQAGRYEQFF
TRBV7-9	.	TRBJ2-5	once	TGTGCCTTAAGAGTACGGGGCCAAGAGACCCAGTACTTC	CALRVRGQETQYF
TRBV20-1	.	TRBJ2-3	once	TGCAGTGCTAGTTCATACGGGTTAACTAGCACAGATACGCAGTATTTT	CSASSYGLTSTDTQYF
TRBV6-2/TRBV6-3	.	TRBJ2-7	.	TGTGCCAGCAGTTACAGTGTAGCCGCCGCGGGCGAGCAGTACTTC	CASSYSVAAAGEQYF
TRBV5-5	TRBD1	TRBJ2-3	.	TGTGCCAGCAGCGAGGGACAGGGGGCAGATACGCAGTATTTT	CASSEGQGADTQYF
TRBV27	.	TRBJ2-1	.	TGTGCCAGCAGTACGGGATGGTCCTACAATGAGCAGTTCTTC	CASSTGWSYNEQFF
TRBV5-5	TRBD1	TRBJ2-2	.	TGTGCCAGCATCATTTACCCGGACAGGCAGACCGGGGAGCTGTTTTTT	CASIIYPDRQTGELFF
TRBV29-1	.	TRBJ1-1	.	TGCAGCGTTGAAGGTTCGTTCAGGGGCGCCACTGAAGCTTTCTTT	CSVEGSFRGATEAFF
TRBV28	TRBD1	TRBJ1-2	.	TGTGCCAGCAGTTTTGGGGACAGGGCCACCTTATATGGCTACACCTTC	CASSFGDRATLYGYTF
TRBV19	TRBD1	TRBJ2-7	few	TGTGCCAGTAGACGGACAGGGGTAAATTGGGACGAGCAGTACTTC	CASRRTGVNWDEQYF
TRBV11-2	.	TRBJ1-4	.	TGTGCCAGCAGCCAGACAGTTGCTAATGAAAAACTGTTTTTT	CASSQTVANEKLFF
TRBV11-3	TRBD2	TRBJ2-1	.	TGTGCCAGCAGCTCAGCGGGAGCCTACAATGAGCAGTTCTTC	CASSSAGAYNEQFF
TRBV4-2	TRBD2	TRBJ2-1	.	TGTGCCAGCAGCACGACTAGCGGGAGGGCCGGTGTCCATGAGCAGTTCTTC	CASSTTSGRAGVHEQFF
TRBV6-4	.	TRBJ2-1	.	TGTGCCAGCAGTGACCAGGGTCTGGATGAGCAGTTCTTC	CASSDQGLDEQFF
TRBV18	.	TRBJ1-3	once	TGTGCCAGCTCACTTACTCCCATTGGAAACACCATATATTTT	CASSLTPIGNTIYF
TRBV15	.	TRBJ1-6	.	TGTGCCACCAGCAGAGACGTGTCTCCCCTCCACTTT	CATSRDVSPLHF
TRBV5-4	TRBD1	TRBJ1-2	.	TGTGCCAGCAGCAATACAGGGGGCTATGGCTACACCTTC	CASSNTGGYGYTF
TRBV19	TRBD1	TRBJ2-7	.	TGTGCCAGTAGTACGCGGGTTTGGGTTTCGACAGGGAACTACGAGCAGTACTTC	CASSTRVWVSTGNYEQYF
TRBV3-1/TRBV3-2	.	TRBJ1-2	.	TGTGCCAGCAGCCTTAAGAGACAGCTAGCTAACTATGGCTACACCTTC	CASSLKRQLANYGYTF
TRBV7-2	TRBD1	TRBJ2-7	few	TGTGCCAGCAGCTCTTCGACAGGGTTATACGAGCAGTACTTC	CASSSSTGLYEQYF
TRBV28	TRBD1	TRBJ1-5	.	TGTGCCAGCAGAAGGACAGGGGGCTCTGGCAATCAGCCCCAGCATTTT	CASRRTGGSGNQPQHF
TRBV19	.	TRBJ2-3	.	TGTGCCAGTAGTATAACCGTTAGTAGTACGCAGTATTTT	CASSITVSSTQYF
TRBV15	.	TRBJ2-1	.	TGTGCCACCAGCAGAGTTGATGGGGGCACGAGGGACAATGAGCAGTTCTTC	CATSRVDGGTRDNEQFF
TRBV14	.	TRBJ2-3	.	TGTGCCAGCAGCCAAGATCGGGGGAGACGCACAGATACGCAGTATTTT	CASSQDRGRRTDTQYF
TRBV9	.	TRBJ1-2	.	TGTGCCAGCAGGCGGACAGAGAACTATGGCTACACCTTC	CASRRTENYGYTF
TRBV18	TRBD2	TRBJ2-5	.	TGTGCCAGCTCACCAGCGGGAGGCATTCAAGAGACCCAGTACTTC	CASSPAGGIQETQYF
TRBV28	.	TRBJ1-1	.	TGTGCCAGCAGTTTGAACGCAGGGAACACTGAAGCTTTCTTT	CASSLNAGNTEAFF
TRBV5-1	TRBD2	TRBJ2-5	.	TGCGCCAGTCGACTAGCCCTCCAAGAGACCCAGTACTTC	CASRLALQETQYF
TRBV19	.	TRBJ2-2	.	TGTGCCAGTAGTATAGGGAACACCGGGGAGTTGTTTTTT	CASSIGNTGELFF
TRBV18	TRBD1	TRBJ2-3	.	TGTGCCAGCTCACCGGGACAGCCAGATACGCAGTATTTT	CASSPGQPDTQYF
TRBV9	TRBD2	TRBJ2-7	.	TGTGCCAGCAGCGGAGCGGGATCTTACGAGCAGTACTTC	CASSGAGSYEQYF
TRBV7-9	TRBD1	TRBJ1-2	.	TGTGCCAGCAGCCCGGGACAGGTCTATGGCTACACCTTC	CASSPGQVYGYTF
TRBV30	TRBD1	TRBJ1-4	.	TGTGCCTGGAGTCGGGACAGTTCGAATGAAAAACTGTTTTTT	CAWSRDSSNEKLFF
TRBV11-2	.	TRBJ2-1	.	TGTGCCAGCAGCTTAGTTGTCTCCTCCTACAATGAGCAGTTCTTC	CASSLVVSSYNEQFF
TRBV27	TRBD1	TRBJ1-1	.	TGTGCCACTCAGGGGGCAGGCACTGAAGCTTTCTTT	CATQGAGTEAFF
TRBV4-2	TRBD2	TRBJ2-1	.	TGTGCCAGCAGCCAAGATTCGTCGGGAGGGCGACAGGAGCAGTTCTTC	CASSQDSSGGRQEQFF
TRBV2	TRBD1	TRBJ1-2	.	TGTGCCAGCAGTGGGACAGGGGGTTTAGCTAACTATGGCTACACCTTC	CASSGTGGLANYGYTF
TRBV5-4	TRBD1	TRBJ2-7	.	TGTGCCAGCAGCTTTAGTTATGGGGGACAGGGTATCTACGAGCAGTACTTC	CASSFSYGGQGIYEQYF
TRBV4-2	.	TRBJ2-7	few	TGTGCCAGCAGCCCTATAGCTAGCGACGAGCAGTACTTC	CASSPIASDEQYF
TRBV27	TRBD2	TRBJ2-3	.	TGTGCCAGCAGCACAACACTAGCGGGAGCTACCCTCACTGATACGCAGTATTTT	CASSTTLAGATLTDTQYF
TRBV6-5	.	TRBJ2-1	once	TGTGCCAGCAGTAAACAACAGGTCCCTGAGCAGTTCTTC	CASSKQQVPEQFF
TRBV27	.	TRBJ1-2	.	TGTGCCAGCAGTTTCTGGCAGGACTATGGCTACACCTTC	CASSFWQDYGYTF
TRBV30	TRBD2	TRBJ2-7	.	TGTGCCTGGCGACGGACTAGCGGACCCTACGAGCAGTACTTC	CAWRRTSGPYEQYF